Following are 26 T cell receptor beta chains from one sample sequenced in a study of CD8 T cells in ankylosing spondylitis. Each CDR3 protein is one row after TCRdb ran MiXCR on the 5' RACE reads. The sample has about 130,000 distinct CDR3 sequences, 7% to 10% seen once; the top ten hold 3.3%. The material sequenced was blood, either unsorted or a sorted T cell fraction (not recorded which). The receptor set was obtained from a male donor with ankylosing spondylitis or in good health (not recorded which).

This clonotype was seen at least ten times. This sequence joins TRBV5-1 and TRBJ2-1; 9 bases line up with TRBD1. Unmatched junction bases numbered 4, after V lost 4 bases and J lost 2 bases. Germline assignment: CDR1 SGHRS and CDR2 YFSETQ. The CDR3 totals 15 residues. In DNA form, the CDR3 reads TGCGCCAGCAGCGGGGGACAGGGCACCTACAATGAGCAGTTCTTC. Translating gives CASSGGQGTYNEQFF.

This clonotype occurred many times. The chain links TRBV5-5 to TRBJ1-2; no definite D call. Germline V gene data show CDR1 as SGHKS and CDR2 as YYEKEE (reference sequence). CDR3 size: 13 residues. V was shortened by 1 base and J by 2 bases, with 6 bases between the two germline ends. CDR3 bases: TGTGCCAGCAGCTTGTCAGAGAACTATGGCTACACCTTC. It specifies CASSLSENYGYTF.

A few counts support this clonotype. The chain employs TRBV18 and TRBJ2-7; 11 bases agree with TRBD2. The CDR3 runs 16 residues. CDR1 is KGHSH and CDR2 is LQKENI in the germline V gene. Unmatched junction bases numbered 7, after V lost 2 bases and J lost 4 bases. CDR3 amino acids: CASSPWPGTSGYEQYF. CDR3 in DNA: TGTGCCAGCTCACCATGGCCCGGGACTAGCGGATACGAGCAGTACTTC.

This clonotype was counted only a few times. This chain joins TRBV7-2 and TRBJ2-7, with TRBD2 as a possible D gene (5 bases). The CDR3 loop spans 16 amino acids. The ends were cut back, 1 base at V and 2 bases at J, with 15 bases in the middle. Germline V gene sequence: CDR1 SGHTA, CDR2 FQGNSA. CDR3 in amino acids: CASSLGMGEATYEQYF. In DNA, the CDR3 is TGTGCCAGCAGCTTAGGGATGGGAGAGGCCACCTACGAGCAGTACTTC.

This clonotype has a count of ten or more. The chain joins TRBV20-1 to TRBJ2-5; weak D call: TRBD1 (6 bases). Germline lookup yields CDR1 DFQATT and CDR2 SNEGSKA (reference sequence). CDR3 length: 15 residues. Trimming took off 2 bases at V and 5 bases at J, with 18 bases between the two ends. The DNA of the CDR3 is TGCAGTGCTAGACCGGGACAAGGACTTGTGGAGACCCAGTACTTC. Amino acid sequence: CSARPGQGLVETQYF.

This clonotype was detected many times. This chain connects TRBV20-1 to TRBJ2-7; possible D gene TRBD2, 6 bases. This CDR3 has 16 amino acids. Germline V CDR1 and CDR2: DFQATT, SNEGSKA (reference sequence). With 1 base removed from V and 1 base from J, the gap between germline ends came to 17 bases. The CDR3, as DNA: TGCAGTGCTAGAGGCCGTATAGTGGCGGGGTCCTACGAGCAGTACTTC. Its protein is CSARGRIVAGSYEQYF.

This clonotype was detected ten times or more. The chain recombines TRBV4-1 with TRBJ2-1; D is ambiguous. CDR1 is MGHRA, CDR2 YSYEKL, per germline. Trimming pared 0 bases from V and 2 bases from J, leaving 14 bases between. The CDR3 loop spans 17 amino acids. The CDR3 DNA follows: TGCGCCAGCAGCCAAGACCTTCGGCTTTATCCCTACAATGAGCAGTTCTTC. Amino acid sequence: CASSQDLRLYPYNEQFF.

The CDR3 protein is CASSSPRLAGGNSYEQYF. The CDR3 DNA reads as TGTGCCAGCAGCTCCCCCAGACTAGCGGGAGGGAACTCCTACGAGCAGTACTTC. The chain employs TRBV11-1 and TRBJ2-7; 14 nucleotides align to TRBD2. J lost 0 bases, V lost 4 bases, and 8 bases had no gene match. CDR3 length: 18 residues. Germline assignment: CDR1 SGHAT and CDR2 FQDESV (reference sequence).

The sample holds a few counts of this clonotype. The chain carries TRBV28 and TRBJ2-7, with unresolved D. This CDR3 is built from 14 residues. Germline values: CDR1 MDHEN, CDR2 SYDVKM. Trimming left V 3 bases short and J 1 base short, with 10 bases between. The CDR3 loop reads CASSFVRVSYEQYF. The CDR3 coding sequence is TGTGCCAGCAGTTTTGTACGGGTTTCCTACGAGCAGTACTTC.

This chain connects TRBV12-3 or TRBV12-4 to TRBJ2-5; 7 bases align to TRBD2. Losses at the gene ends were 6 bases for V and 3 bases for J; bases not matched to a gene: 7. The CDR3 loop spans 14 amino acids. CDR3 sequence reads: CASSSSGEEETQYF. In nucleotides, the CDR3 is TGTGCCAGCAGCTCTAGCGGAGAAGAAGAGACCCAGTACTTC.

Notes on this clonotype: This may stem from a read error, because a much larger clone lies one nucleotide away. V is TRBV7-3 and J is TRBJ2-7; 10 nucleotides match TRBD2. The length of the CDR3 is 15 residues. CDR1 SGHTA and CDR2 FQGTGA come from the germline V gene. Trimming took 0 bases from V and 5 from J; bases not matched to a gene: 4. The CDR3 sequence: CASSLTPSGGNEQYF. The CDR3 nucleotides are TGTGCCAGCAGCTTAACGCCTAGCGGGGGCAACGAGCAGTACTTC.

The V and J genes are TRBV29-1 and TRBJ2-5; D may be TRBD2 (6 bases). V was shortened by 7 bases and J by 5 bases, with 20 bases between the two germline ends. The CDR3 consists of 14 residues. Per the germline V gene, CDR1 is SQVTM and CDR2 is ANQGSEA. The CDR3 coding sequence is TGCAGCGCCCGTTCTAGCGTTGATTTGGAGACCCAGTACTTC. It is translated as CSARSSVDLETQYF.

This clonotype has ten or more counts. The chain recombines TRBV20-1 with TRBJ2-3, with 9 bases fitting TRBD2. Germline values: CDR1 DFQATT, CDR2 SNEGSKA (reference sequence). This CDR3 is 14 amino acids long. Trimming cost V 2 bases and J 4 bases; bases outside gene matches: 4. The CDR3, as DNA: TGCAGTGCTAGAAATAGCGGGAGCGCAGATACGCAGTATTTT. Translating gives CSARNSGSADTQYF.

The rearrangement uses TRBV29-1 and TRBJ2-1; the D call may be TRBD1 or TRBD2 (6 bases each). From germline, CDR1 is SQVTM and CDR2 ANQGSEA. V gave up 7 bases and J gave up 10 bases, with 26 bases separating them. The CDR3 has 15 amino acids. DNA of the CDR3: TGCAGCGCGCCACGCGACAGGATCTGGGGGGCGGAGCAGTTCTTC. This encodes CSAPRDRIWGAEQFF.

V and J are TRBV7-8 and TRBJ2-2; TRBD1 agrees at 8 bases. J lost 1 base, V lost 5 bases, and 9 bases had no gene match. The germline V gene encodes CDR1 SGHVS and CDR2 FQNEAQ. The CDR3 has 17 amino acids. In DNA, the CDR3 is TGTGCCAGCAGCCCGACGACAGGGGCCCAGAACACCGGGGAGCTGTTTTTT. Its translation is CASSPTTGAQNTGELFF.

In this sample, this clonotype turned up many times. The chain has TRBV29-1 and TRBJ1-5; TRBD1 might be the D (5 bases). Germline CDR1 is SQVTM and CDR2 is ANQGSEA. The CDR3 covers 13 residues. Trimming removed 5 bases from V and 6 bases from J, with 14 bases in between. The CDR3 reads CSVTDRVGQPQHF. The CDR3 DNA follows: TGCAGCGTTACCGACAGAGTCGGTCAGCCCCAGCATTTT.

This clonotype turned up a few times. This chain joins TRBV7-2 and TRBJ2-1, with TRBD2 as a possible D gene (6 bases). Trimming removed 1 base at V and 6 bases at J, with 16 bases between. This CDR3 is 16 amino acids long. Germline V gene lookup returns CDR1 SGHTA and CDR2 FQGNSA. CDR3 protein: CASSLVVGQGGNEQFF. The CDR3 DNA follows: TGTGCCAGCAGCTTAGTAGTGGGGCAGGGAGGCAATGAGCAGTTCTTC.

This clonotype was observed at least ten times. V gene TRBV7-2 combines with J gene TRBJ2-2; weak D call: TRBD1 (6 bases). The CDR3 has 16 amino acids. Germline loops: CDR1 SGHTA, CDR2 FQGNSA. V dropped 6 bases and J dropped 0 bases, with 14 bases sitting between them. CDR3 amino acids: CASSGAGTTNTGELFF. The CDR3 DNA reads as TGTGCCAGCAGTGGAGCCGGGACAACGAACACCGGGGAGCTGTTTTTT.

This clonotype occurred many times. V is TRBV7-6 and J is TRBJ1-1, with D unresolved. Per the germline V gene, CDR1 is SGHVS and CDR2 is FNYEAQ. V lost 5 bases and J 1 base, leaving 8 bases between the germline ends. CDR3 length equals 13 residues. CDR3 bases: TGTGCCAGCAGCCCCGCAGGGAACACTGAAGCTTTCTTT. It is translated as CASSPAGNTEAFF.

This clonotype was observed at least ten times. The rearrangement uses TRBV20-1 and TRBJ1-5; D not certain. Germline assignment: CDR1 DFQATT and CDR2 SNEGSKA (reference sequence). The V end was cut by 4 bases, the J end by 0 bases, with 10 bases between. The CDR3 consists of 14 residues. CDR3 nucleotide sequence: TGCAGTGCTAAGCCAGAATATAGCAATCAGCCCCAGCATTTT. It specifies CSAKPEYSNQPQHF.

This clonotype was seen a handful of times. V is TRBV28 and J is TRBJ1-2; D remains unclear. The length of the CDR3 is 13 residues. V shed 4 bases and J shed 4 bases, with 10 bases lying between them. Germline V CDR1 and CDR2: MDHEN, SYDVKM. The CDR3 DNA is TGTGCCAGCAGTTGGGCCGTCGGCTATGGCTACACCTTC. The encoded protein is CASSWAVGYGYTF.

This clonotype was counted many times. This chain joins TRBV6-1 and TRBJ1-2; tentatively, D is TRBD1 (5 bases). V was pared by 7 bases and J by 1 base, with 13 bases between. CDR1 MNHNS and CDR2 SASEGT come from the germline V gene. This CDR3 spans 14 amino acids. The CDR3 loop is CASMIRGNNYGYTF. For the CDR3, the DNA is TGTGCCAGCATGATAAGGGGAAATAACTATGGCTACACCTTC.

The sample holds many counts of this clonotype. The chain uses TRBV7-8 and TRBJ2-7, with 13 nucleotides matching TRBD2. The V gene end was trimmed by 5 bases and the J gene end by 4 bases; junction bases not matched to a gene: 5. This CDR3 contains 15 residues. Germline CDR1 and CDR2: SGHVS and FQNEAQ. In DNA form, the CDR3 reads TGTGCCAGCAGCCAAGGACTAGCGGGAGCTTACGAGCAGTACTTC. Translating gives CASSQGLAGAYEQYF. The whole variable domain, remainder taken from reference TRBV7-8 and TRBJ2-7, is GAGVSQSPRYKVAKRGQDVALRCDPISGHVSLFWYQQALGQGPEFLTYFQNEAQLDKSGLPSDRFFAERPEGSVSTLKIQRTQQEDSAVYLCASSQGLAGAYEQYFGPGTRLTVT.

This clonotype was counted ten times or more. CDR3 amino acids: CASSPPGRTGELFF. CDR3 DNA sequence: TGTGCCAGCAGCCCTCCCGGCCGCACCGGGGAGCTGTTTTTT. The chain uses TRBV7-2 and TRBJ2-2; D gene ambiguous. Germline-derived CDR1 and CDR2 are SGHTA and FQGNSA. The CDR3 totals 14 residues. V shed 5 bases and J shed 4 bases, with 11 bases lying between them.

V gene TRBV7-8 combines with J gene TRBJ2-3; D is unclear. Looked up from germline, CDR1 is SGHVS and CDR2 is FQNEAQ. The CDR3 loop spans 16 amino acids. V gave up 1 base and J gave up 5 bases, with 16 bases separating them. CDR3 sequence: CASSLVFVVTEDTQYF. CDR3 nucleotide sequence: TGTGCCAGCAGCTTAGTATTCGTGGTAACGGAAGATACGCAGTATTTT.

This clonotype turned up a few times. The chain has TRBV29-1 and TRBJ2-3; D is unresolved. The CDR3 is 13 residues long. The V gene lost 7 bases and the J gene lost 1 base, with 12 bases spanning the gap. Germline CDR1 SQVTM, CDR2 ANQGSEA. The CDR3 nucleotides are TGCAGCGCCTCGGACGGCGGCACAGATACGCAGTATTTT. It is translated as CSASDGGTDTQYF.